What follows is one T cell receptor beta chain and its context. The target antigen is unknown. The CDR3 has 16 residues. Germline CDR1 and CDR2: MDHEN and SYDVKM. V lost 3 bases to trimming and J lost 4 bases, with 15 bases between them. The data derive from a study of T cells after yellow fever vaccination. Study context: Each low-cell-number fraction was prepared by means of SMART-Seq v4 Ultra Low Input.

Overall study findings and caveats: The booster response re-showed most primary clones: 96% CD4, approximately 90% CD8.

TCR cDNA was made by 5'RACE template switching, adding a universal primer site and UMIs. TCRdb re-derived calls from the 5' RACE reads in MiXCR, one entry per CDR3 protein. The sample consists of approximately 600,000 distinct CDR3 sequences, 9% to 15% of them appearing once. The sequence was obtained from a man aged 25 to 45 who received the YFV17D yellow fever vaccine. Sequencing used PBMCs, obtained on the day of the yellow fever booster vaccination. The chain links TRBV28 to TRBJ1-4; TRBD1 is a possible D gene (5 bases). CDR3 residues: CASSLTDRALNEKLFF. The CDR3 DNA reads as TGTGCCAGCAGTTTGACAGATAGAGCCCTTAATGAAAAACTGTTTTTT.